The 23 T cell receptor beta chains presented below share a single source sample, sequenced in a study of T cells after yellow fever vaccination. MiXCR was run by TCRdb on the 5' RACE reads, yielding one entry per CDR3 protein. The sample includes 450,000 to 650,000 distinct CDR3 sequences, around a fifth seen only once; the top ten take around 17%. Sequencing used PBMCs, obtained approximately 20 days after the first yellow fever vaccination. These receptors originate from a man aged 18 to 30 who received the YFV17D yellow fever vaccine.

The CDR3 DNA sequence: TGTGCCAGCAGCCTGTTTCGGCCGGGGGCCAACGTCCTGACTTTC. Residues: CASSLFRPGANVLTF. The chain joins TRBV11-2 to TRBJ2-6; D unclear. Germline V gene sequence: CDR1 SGHAT, CDR2 FQNNGV. V was cut by 5 bases and J by 4 bases, with 12 bases left in between. The CDR3 extends over 15 amino acids.

Only a few counts were recorded for this clonotype. This chain links TRBV11-1 with TRBJ2-3; 16 bases fit TRBD2. V trimming: 4 bases; J trimming: 1 base; junction bases outside the gene matches: 5. This CDR3 has 18 residues. CDR1 is SGHAT, CDR2 FQDESV, per germline (reference sequence). In nucleotides, the CDR3 is TGTGCCAGCAGCTCCGGGACTAGCGGGGGGGCGGGCACAGATACGCAGTATTTT. This gives the protein CASSSGTSGGAGTDTQYF.

This clonotype was counted between two and nine times. The rearrangement uses TRBV7-6 and TRBJ2-6, with a weak D call TRBD1 (6 bases). CDR1 SGHVS and CDR2 FNYEAQ come from the germline V gene. CDR3 length equals 17 residues. Trimming cost V 5 bases and J 1 base, with 15 bases left between them. The chain's CDR3 is CASSPFQGISGANVLTF. The CDR3 region has the DNA TGTGCCAGCAGCCCCTTCCAGGGGATATCTGGGGCCAACGTCCTGACTTTC.

This chain links TRBV11-2 with TRBJ2-3, with 11 positions matching TRBD2. CDR1 is SGHAT and CDR2 is FQNNGV in the germline V gene. There are 19 residues in the CDR3. The V and J ends lost 4 bases and 0 bases, in that order; junction bases with no gene match: 12. CDR3 nucleotides: TGTGCCAGCAGCTCCCCCGGGGGTAGCGGGGGGGATAGCACAGATACGCAGTATTTT. Translation gives CASSSPGGSGGDSTDTQYF.

This chain links TRBV5-4 with TRBJ2-1; 15 bases match TRBD2. The V segment lost 0 bases and the J segment 8 bases; nucleotides outside the gene matches: 6. Germline V CDR1 and CDR2: SGHNT, YYREEE (reference sequence). The CDR3 is 17 residues long. The CDR3 here is CASSLDEGLAGGDEQFF. CDR3 DNA: TGTGCCAGCAGCTTGGACGAGGGACTAGCGGGGGGAGATGAGCAGTTCTTC.

This clonotype was counted a few times. The chain employs TRBV27 and TRBJ2-1; D is ambiguous. Germline assignment: CDR1 MNHEY and CDR2 SMNVEV (reference sequence). V lost 7 bases to trimming and J lost 9 bases, with 19 bases between them. CDR3 length: 14 residues. CDR3 bases: TGTGCCAGCACCCCCACCCCGGTAGTGGGTGAGCAGTTCTTC. It encodes CASTPTPVVGEQFF.

This clonotype was observed a single time. The chain links TRBV6-2 or TRBV6-3 to TRBJ2-1, with 7 bases aligning to TRBD2. The CDR3 spans 15 residues. Germline values: CDR1 MNHEY, CDR2 SVGEGT. The V segment lost 0 bases and the J segment 8 bases; nucleotides outside the gene matches: 7. The CDR3 reads CASSYSRTSVDEQFF. The CDR3 nucleotides are TGTGCCAGCAGTTACTCTCGGACTAGTGTCGATGAGCAGTTCTTC.

This clonotype was recorded a few times. V is TRBV27 and J is TRBJ2-5; D remains unclear. V dropped 8 bases and J dropped 1 base, with 8 bases sitting between them. Per the germline V gene, CDR1 is MNHEY and CDR2 is SMNVEV (reference sequence). CDR3 length: 12 residues. CDR3 in amino acids: CASGFGQETQYF. CDR3 nucleotide sequence: TGTGCCAGCGGGTTCGGCCAAGAGACCCAGTACTTC.

The chain links TRBV4-3 to TRBJ2-5; D is undetermined. The length of the CDR3 is 15 residues. The germline gives CDR1 LGHNA, CDR2 YSLEER. The germline V and J ends were trimmed by 4 bases and 4 bases, with 16 bases remaining between them. CDR3 residues: CASSPTGTVRETQYF. CDR3 nucleotides: TGCGCCAGCAGCCCCACCGGAACAGTGCGAGAGACCCAGTACTTC.

This clonotype came up a few times. CDR3 protein: CASSSREGETQYF. The CDR3 DNA reads as TGTGCCAGCAGCTCCAGGGAAGGGGAGACCCAGTACTTC. The genes are TRBV7-9 and TRBJ2-5; tentative D call: TRBD1 (5 bases). The CDR3 consists of 13 residues. Trimming removed 4 bases from V and 5 bases from J, with 11 bases in between. In germline, CDR1 is SEHNR, CDR2 FQNEAQ (reference sequence).

This clonotype was counted between two and nine times. The CDR3 spells CSVEDLNRAETQYF. DNA for the CDR3: TGCAGCGTTGAAGATCTTAACAGGGCGGAGACCCAGTACTTC. J is TRBJ2-5 and V is TRBV29-1; TRBD1 is a possible D gene (6 bases). The length of the CDR3 is 14 residues. Trimming cost V 0 bases and J 5 bases, with 13 bases left between them. CDR1 SQVTM and CDR2 ANQGSEA come from the germline V gene.

The chain couples TRBV7-9 to TRBJ2-4, with a weak D call TRBD2 (5 bases). The V end lost 4 bases, the J end lost 2 bases, and 12 bases lay between the germline ends. Germline V CDR1 and CDR2: SEHNR, FQNEAQ (reference sequence). This CDR3 spans 15 amino acids. The CDR3 nucleotides are TGTGCCAGCAGCTCGCCGGGAAAAACCAAAAACATTCAGTACTTC. Translating gives CASSSPGKTKNIQYF.

This clonotype showed up just a few times. This chain uses TRBV12-3 or TRBV12-4 with TRBJ2-3; D unresolved. This CDR3 spans 14 amino acids. With 6 bases removed from V and 4 bases from J, the gap between germline ends came to 14 bases. Here the CDR3 reads CASSPDVNSDTQYF. The CDR3 DNA sequence: TGTGCCAGCAGCCCCGACGTTAATTCAGATACGCAGTATTTT.

This clonotype turned up a few times. The chain uses TRBV20-1 and TRBJ2-2; TRBD1 might be the D (5 bases). This CDR3 region has 14 residues. In germline, CDR1 is DFQATT, CDR2 SNEGSKA (reference sequence). Trimming removed 7 bases from V and 2 bases from J, with 14 bases in between. Here the CDR3 reads CSGMGQGNTGELFF. DNA for the CDR3: TGCAGTGGAATGGGCCAGGGTAACACCGGGGAGCTGTTTTTT.

V usage is TRBV5-1 and J usage is TRBJ1-1, with TRBD1 matching over 7 bases. The CDR3 loop spans 13 amino acids. The germline V gene encodes CDR1 SGHRS and CDR2 YFSETQ. V shed 5 bases, J shed 6 bases, and the junction held 7 bases outside the gene matches. CDR3 amino acids: CASRLTGMAEAFF. Written as DNA, the CDR3 is TGCGCCAGCAGACTGACAGGGATGGCTGAAGCTTTCTTT.

This clonotype was picked up a small number of times. The chain combines TRBV11-2 with TRBJ2-7; possible D gene TRBD2, 6 bases. This CDR3 has 17 amino acids. V lost 1 base and J 3 bases, leaving 19 bases between the germline ends. From germline, CDR1 is SGHAT and CDR2 FQNNGV. The CDR3 reads CASSLVRGRTADYEQYF. CDR3 bases: TGTGCCAGCAGCTTAGTTCGAGGGAGGACCGCCGACTACGAGCAGTACTTC.

The genes are TRBV20-1 and TRBJ2-2; 8 nucleotides align to TRBD2. The CDR3 is 15 residues long. Germline CDR1 is DFQATT and CDR2 is SNEGSKA (reference sequence). Germline trimming cut 1 base from V and 7 bases from J; bases unmatched to any gene: 8. CDR3 bases: TGCAGTGCTAGAGCTGCGGGGGGATGGATCGGGGAGCTGTTTTTT. Its protein is CSARAAGGWIGELFF.

This clonotype was seen more than once but under ten times. This rearrangement joins TRBV10-3 to TRBJ2-2, with 11 bases fitting TRBD1. CDR3 length: 16 amino acids. Germline CDR1 ENHRY, CDR2 SYGVKD. The junction had 3 bases not matched to a gene; V was cut back by 6 bases and J by 0 bases. The CDR3 region is CAIRRDRGTNTGELFF. The DNA for the CDR3 is TGTGCCATCAGAAGGGACAGGGGGACGAACACCGGGGAGCTGTTTTTT.

A few counts support this clonotype. The chain uses TRBV5-5 and TRBJ1-5; D remains unclear. Germline loops: CDR1 SGHKS, CDR2 YYEKEE (reference sequence). The CDR3 extends over 13 amino acids. V was clipped by 2 bases and J by 3 bases, with 6 bases between them. Here the CDR3 reads CASSLTDNQPQHF. The DNA for the CDR3 is TGTGCCAGCAGCTTAACGGACAATCAGCCCCAGCATTTT.

The gene calls are TRBV14 and TRBJ2-1; D remains ambiguous. CDR1 SGHDN and CDR2 FVKESK come from the germline V gene. CDR3 length equals 13 residues. The ends were cut back, 1 base at V and 0 bases at J, with 1 base in the middle. The CDR3 DNA is TGTGCCAGCAGCCAAGTCTCCTACAATGAGCAGTTCTTC. This sequence encodes CASSQVSYNEQFF.

This chain uses TRBV6-2 or TRBV6-3 with TRBJ1-1; no firm D call. The CDR3 extends over 12 amino acids. The V gene's germline CDR1 is MNHEY and CDR2 SVGEGT. The germline V and J ends were trimmed by 4 bases and 2 bases, with 5 bases remaining between them. The CDR3: CASSWRNTEAFF. CDR3 bases: TGTGCCAGCAGTTGGCGAAACACTGAAGCTTTCTTT.

The gene calls are TRBV4-1 and TRBJ1-6, with D possibly TRBD1 on 5 matching bases. Trimming pared 1 base from V and 9 bases from J, leaving 16 bases between. This CDR3 spans 16 amino acids. Germline assignment: CDR1 MGHRA and CDR2 YSYEKL. DNA for the CDR3: TGCGCCAGCAGCCAAGGACGGATCTTGGGGGTTTCACCCCTCCACTTT. It specifies CASSQGRILGVSPLHF.

This clonotype has only a few counts. The genes are TRBV20-1 and TRBJ2-6; D gene unclear. CDR3 length: 14 residues. The V end lost 5 bases, the J end lost 0 bases, and 8 bases lay between the germline ends. Germline assignment: CDR1 DFQATT and CDR2 SNEGSKA (reference sequence). CDR3 DNA sequence: TGCAGTGCTTATTTGATCTCTGGGGCCAACGTCCTGACTTTC. As protein: CSAYLISGANVLTF.